The 10 T cell receptor beta chains below all came from one sample that was sequenced in a study of PD-L1 blockade in urothelial cancer. The data were produced by immunoSEQ multiplex PCR, yet TCRdb's version contains in-frame clones alone and is incomplete. The table lists approximately 47,000 clones, 82% of them singletons. Time point denoted: pretreatment peripheral blood. The input for sequencing was PBMCs, taken around atezolizumab (anti-PD-L1) treatment. The receptors were sampled from a man over 45 with urothelial cancer.

This chain connects TRBV5-6 to TRBJ2-7, with 9 bases aligning to TRBD1. The CDR3 is made up of 14 amino acids. The germline V gene has CDR1 SGHDT and CDR2 YYEEEE. J lost 0 bases, V lost 5 bases, and 3 bases had no gene match. The DNA of the CDR3 is TGTGCCAGCAGGGCGACAGGGGGCTCCTACGAGCAGTACGTC. Residues: CASRATGGSYEQYV.

The chain joins TRBV15 to TRBJ1-4, with D possibly matching TRBD1 (5 bases). Trimming pared 9 bases from V and 12 bases from J, leaving 23 bases between. CDR1 and CDR2 from the germline V gene are LNHNV and YYDKDF (reference sequence). The CDR3 is 14 amino acids. The DNA for the CDR3 is TGTGCCACAGAAGTCCGCAGGGATAACGGTGAACTGTTTTTT. This gives the protein CATEVRRDNGELFF. The entire variable domain, with the rest obtained from reference TRBV15 and TRBJ1-4, is as follows: DAMVIQNPRYQVTQFGKPVTLSCSQTLNHNVMYWYQQKSSQAPKLLFHYYDKDFNNEADTPDNFQSRRPNTSFCFLDIRSPGLGDTAMYLCATEVRRDNGELFFGSGTQLSVL.

The V and J genes are TRBV29-1 and TRBJ1-1; D not resolved. The germline gives CDR1 SQVTM, CDR2 ANQGSEA. V was clipped by 4 bases and J by 3 bases, with 15 bases between them. The CDR3 has 14 residues. The CDR3 DNA follows: TGCAGCGTTGCTACCTTCGGCGGGTACACTGAAGCTTTCTTT. It yields the protein CSVATFGGYTEAFF.

The chain uses TRBV19 and TRBJ1-2; weak D call: TRBD1 (5 bases). The CDR3 consists of 13 residues. Trimming stripped 3 bases from V and 2 bases from J, with 7 bases between. Germline V gene sequence: CDR1 LNHDA, CDR2 SQIVND (reference sequence). The CDR3 nucleotides read TGTGCCAGTAGTATGGGGCTCAACTATGGCTACACCTTC. This encodes CASSMGLNYGYTF.

In this sample, this clone turned up once. This sequence joins TRBV4-1 and TRBJ1-5; TRBD1 might be the D (6 bases). Germline values: CDR1 MGHRA, CDR2 YSYEKL. The CDR3 runs 14 residues. V lost 5 bases and J 4 bases, leaving 12 bases between the germline ends. The CDR3 nucleotides are TGCGCCAGCAGCGATTCGGGACAAAATCAGCCCCAGCATTTT. As protein: CASSDSGQNQPQHF.

The V and J genes are TRBV7-2 and TRBJ2-5; 7 bases are shared with TRBD1. V trimming: 4 bases; J trimming: 5 bases; junction bases outside the gene matches: 1. This CDR3 is 12 amino acids long. Germline V gives CDR1 SGHTA, CDR2 FQGNSA. The CDR3 nucleotides are TGTGCCAGCAGCTGGGGACAGGAGACCCAGTACTTC. Protein sequence: CASSWGQETQYF.

The V call is TRBV4-1, the J call TRBJ2-6, with a possible D match to TRBD1 (6 bases). CDR1 and CDR2 (germline): MGHRA, YSYEKL. This CDR3 comprises 17 residues. Trimming pared 0 bases from V and 0 bases from J, leaving 9 bases between. CDR3 protein: CASSQDQGTSGANVLTF. The CDR3 DNA reads as TGCGCCAGCAGCCAAGATCAGGGGACCTCTGGGGCCAACGTCCTGACTTTC.

Concerning this clone: The junction differs from germline at one of its ends, possibly a read error. The V gene is TRBV7-7, the J gene TRBJ2-3, with D maybe TRBD2 (6 bases). Germline V CDR1 and CDR2: SSHAT, FNYEAQ (reference sequence). The CDR3 spans 14 residues. The CDR3 protein is CASSRGGGTDTQYF. As DNA, the CDR3 is TGTGCTAGCAGCCGCGGCGGGGGCACAGATACGCAGTATTTT.

This chain uses TRBV28 with TRBJ1-2; the D gene is possibly TRBD1 (5 bases). Trimming removed 2 bases from V and 6 bases from J, with 13 bases in between. This CDR3 is 14 amino acids long. Germline V gene data show CDR1 as MDHEN and CDR2 as SYDVKM. The CDR3 protein is CASSLTGQGDGYTF. CDR3 sequence (DNA): TGTGCCAGCAGTTTAACTGGGCAGGGCGATGGCTACACCTTC.

The chain links TRBV9 to TRBJ1-5, with 10 bases fitting TRBD1. Germline trimming cut 5 bases from V and 6 bases from J; bases unmatched to any gene: 8. The CDR3 consists of 15 residues. CDR1 and CDR2 from the germline V gene are SGDLS and YYNGEE. This CDR3 is CASRAGTGVGQPQHF. CDR3 nucleotide sequence: TGTGCCAGCAGGGCCGGGACAGGGGTAGGTCAGCCCCAGCATTTT.